The 5 T cell receptor beta chains given below trace back to one sample, sequenced in a study of T cell changes during pregnancy in multiple sclerosis. Clones were read by immunoSEQ multiplex PCR, and TCRdb kept only the in-frame ones, dropping some. The sample records tens of thousands of clones, 85% to 95% being singletons. The sample in question was CD8+ T cells from peripheral blood mononuclear cells, obtained in the third trimester of pregnancy. The receptors stem from a female donor in good health, enrolled as a control in a pregnancy study.

This rearrangement joins TRBV30 to TRBJ1-1; D is undetermined. With 5 bases removed from V and 4 bases from J, the gap between germline ends came to 14 bases. Germline CDR1 GTSNPN, CDR2 SVGIG (reference sequence). The CDR3 spans 13 residues. CDR3 loop: CAWRGSVPTEAFF. CDR3 coding DNA: TGTGCCTGGCGAGGGTCGGTCCCCACTGAAGCTTTCTTT.

The chain is built from TRBV7-9 and TRBJ2-1; TRBD1 aligns across 8 bases. CDR1 and CDR2 from the germline V gene are SEHNR and FQNEAQ (reference sequence). The CDR3 is 15 amino acids. Trimming removed 2 bases from V and 7 bases from J; junction bases left unmatched: 7. The CDR3 sequence is CASSLPRQGPNEQFF. As DNA, the CDR3 is TGTGCCAGCAGCTTACCTCGACAGGGGCCTAATGAGCAGTTCTTC. Based on the CDR3 plus reference TRBV7-9 and TRBJ2-1, the full variable domain is DTGVSQNPRHKITKRGQNVTFRCDPISEHNRLYWYRQTLGQGPEFLTYFQNEAQLEKSRLLSDRFSAERPKGSFSTLEIQRTEQGDSAMYLCASSLPRQGPNEQFFGPGTRLTVL.

This clone is a singleton in its sample. This chain joins TRBV6-6 and TRBJ1-1; 8 bases are shared with TRBD1. Germline V CDR1 and CDR2: MNHNY, SVGAGI (reference sequence). The CDR3 is 14 amino acids. V shed 7 bases, J shed 3 bases, and the junction held 7 bases outside the gene matches. In DNA, the CDR3 is TGTGCCAGCAAACCACAGGGGGGGTACACTGAAGCTTTCTTT. The encoded protein is CASKPQGGYTEAFF.

V gene TRBV9 combines with J gene TRBJ2-7; 8 bases match TRBD1. The CDR3 length is 16 residues. Trimming took 4 bases from V and 6 from J; bases not matched to a gene: 15. Germline V gene data show CDR1 as SGDLS and CDR2 as YYNGEE. DNA of the CDR3: TGTGCCAGCAGCCCTGGGGGGCAGGGGGCGGCCTCCGAGCAGTACTTC. It translates to CASSPGGQGAASEQYF. Filled out from reference TRBV9 and TRBJ2-7, the complete variable domain reads DSGVTQTPKHLITATGQRVTLRCSPRSGDLSVYWYQQSLDQGLQFLIQYYNGEERAKGNILERFSAQQFPDLHSELNLSSLELGDSALYFCASSPGGQGAASEQYFGPGTRLTVT.

This rearrangement joins TRBV4-2 to TRBJ2-2; 15 bases line up with TRBD2. V gave up 8 bases and J gave up 7 bases; unmatched junction bases: 5. Germline V lookup: CDR1 LGHNA, CDR2 YNFKEQ. CDR3 length equals 15 residues. CDR3 in DNA: TGTGCCAGCGGACTAGCGGGGGGGTCGGGCGGGGAGCTGTTTTTT. As protein: CASGLAGGSGGELFF.